These 10 T cell receptor beta chains share one sample of origin, sequenced in a study of CD8 T cells in ankylosing spondylitis. General observations from the study: Among TCR beta sequences, a motif of 7 to 9 highly homologous variants appeared characteristic of ankylosing spondylitis blood.

These receptors lack a known antigen. Using its own MiXCR run on the 5' RACE reads, TCRdb lists one record per CDR3 protein. The table shows roughly 350,000 distinct CDR3 sequences, with approximately 8.2% occurring only once. Material for sequencing was blood, either unsorted or a sorted T cell fraction (not recorded which). Receptor source: a male donor with ankylosing spondylitis.

This rearrangement joins TRBV19 to TRBJ1-5; no clear D gene. This CDR3 spans 15 amino acids. CDR1 and CDR2 from the germline V gene are LNHDA and SQIVND (reference sequence). V lost 4 bases to trimming and J lost 0 bases, with 10 bases between them. CDR3 nucleotides: TGTGCCAGTAGTAGGGCGTCGTATAGCAATCAGCCCCAGCATTTT. It encodes CASSRASYSNQPQHF.

V usage is TRBV27 and J usage is TRBJ2-7; D gene ambiguous. This CDR3 is 13 amino acids long. CDR1 and CDR2 from the germline V gene are MNHEY and SMNVEV (reference sequence). Trimming took off 0 bases at V and 3 bases at J, with 6 bases between the two ends. CDR3 loop: CASSLSIRYEQYF. CDR3 DNA sequence: TGTGCCAGCAGTTTATCCATTCGCTACGAGCAGTACTTC.

The chain couples TRBV30 to TRBJ2-1, with 14 bases lining up with TRBD2. CDR3 size: 15 residues. Trimming removed 5 bases from V and 9 bases from J; junction bases left unmatched: 9. Germline-derived CDR1 and CDR2 are GTSNPN and SVGIG (reference sequence). The CDR3, as DNA: TGTGCCTGGGCACCGGGACTAGCGGGAGTAGGTGAGCAGTTCTTC. Translating it yields CAWAPGLAGVGEQFF.

V is TRBV7-8 and J is TRBJ1-2, with 10 positions matching TRBD1. The CDR3 totals 14 residues. CDR1 is SGHVS and CDR2 is FQNEAQ in the germline V gene. With V trimmed by 5 bases and J by 3 bases, 3 bases remained unmatched. CDR3 DNA sequence: TGTGCCAGCAGCGACAGGGGGCCGTACTATGGCTACACCTTC. This sequence encodes CASSDRGPYYGYTF.

This chain connects TRBV5-1 to TRBJ2-3; TRBD2 matches 9 bases. The CDR3 has 18 amino acids. The V gene end was trimmed by 0 bases and the J gene end by 5 bases; junction bases not matched to a gene: 13. The germline gives CDR1 SGHRS, CDR2 YFSETQ. The CDR3 reads CASSLARTSAFFGDTQYF. CDR3 sequence (DNA): TGCGCCAGCAGCTTGGCCCGGACTAGCGCCTTTTTCGGAGATACGCAGTATTTT. The whole variable domain, remainder taken from reference TRBV5-1 and TRBJ2-3, is KAGVTQTPRYLIKTRGQQVTLSCSPISGHRSVSWYQQTPGQGLQFLFEYFSETQRNKGNFPGRFSGRQFSNSRSEMNVSTLELGDSALYLCASSLARTSAFFGDTQYFGPGTRLTVL.

This clonotype has at least ten counts. The CDR3 loop is CSVSRGDPNTGELFF. DNA for the CDR3: TGCAGCGTCTCCAGGGGGGACCCGAACACCGGGGAGCTGTTTTTT. This chain uses TRBV29-1 with TRBJ2-2; perhaps TRBD1 as D (7 bases). Germline V gene data show CDR1 as SQVTM and CDR2 as ANQGSEA. The CDR3 is 15 amino acids. Trimming left V 6 bases short and J 0 bases short, with 14 bases between.

This chain links TRBV29-1 with TRBJ2-7, with D perhaps TRBD1 (5 bases). The CDR3 extends over 11 amino acids. Germline V gene sequence: CDR1 SQVTM, CDR2 ANQGSEA. V lost 4 bases, J lost 3 bases, and 7 bases lay in between. The CDR3 DNA follows: TGCAGCGTTGCGCAGGGCTACGAGCAGTACTTC. Protein sequence: CSVAQGYEQYF.

V usage is TRBV9 and J usage is TRBJ1-6; D may be TRBD1 (5 bases). Germline V gives CDR1 SGDLS, CDR2 YYNGEE. CDR3 length equals 17 residues. Between the trimmed V and J ends, which lost 0 bases and 7 bases, there was a span of 17 bases. The CDR3, as DNA: TGTGCCAGCAGCGTAGGGCACTCCGGGACGGAAAATTCACCCCTCCACTTT. Translation gives CASSVGHSGTENSPLHF.

The J gene is TRBJ2-6, the V gene TRBV29-1; D not resolved. Trimming removed 1 base from V and 0 bases from J, with 4 bases in between. From germline, CDR1 is SQVTM and CDR2 ANQGSEA. This CDR3 spans 14 amino acids. CDR3 in amino acids: CSVEGNSGANVLTF. DNA of the CDR3: TGCAGCGTTGAAGGTAACTCTGGGGCCAACGTCCTGACTTTC.

This clonotype was seen more than once but under ten times. The V gene is TRBV25-1, the J gene TRBJ2-4; tentatively, D is TRBD1 or TRBD2 (5 bases each). Germline CDR1 reads MGHDK; CDR2 reads SYGVNS. The CDR3 length is 14 residues. V was shortened by 7 bases and J by 6 bases, with 16 bases between the two germline ends. The CDR3 here is CASTGGLGANIQYF. Written as DNA, the CDR3 is TGTGCCAGCACTGGCGGGTTAGGGGCAAACATTCAGTACTTC.